Listed here are 4 T cell receptor beta chains from one sample, sequenced in a study of blood T cell repertoires in COVID-19 (dated by TCRdb to about 2020). The library was obtained by the immunoSEQ multiplex PCR assay. Drawn from immuneACCESS, this table holds only the in-frame rearrangements with V and J called that TCRdb kept. Clones are partly lost; checked studies trace under half to an unresolved V gene and leave the rest unexplained. This sample gives some 58,000 clones in total; approximately 92% of them show up just once. The top ten clonotypes cover under 5.5% of the sample. Sequences were obtained from peripheral blood. The receptors derive from a man aged 50-59 years with active COVID-19.

Only one count was recorded for this clone. The chain combines TRBV12-3 or TRBV12-4 with TRBJ1-1; unclear D gene. V dropped 6 bases and J dropped 4 bases, with 9 bases sitting between them. The CDR3 is made up of 12 amino acids. CDR3 in DNA: TGTGCCAGCAGAGGAGGTCGCACTGAAGCTTTCTTT. Translation gives CASRGGRTEAFF.

The chain links TRBV3-1 (or the pseudogene TRBV3-2) to TRBJ2-7; D is unclear. V lost 1 base, J lost 2 bases, and 6 bases lay in between. The germline gives CDR1 LGHDT, CDR2 YNNKEL (reference sequence). The CDR3 runs to 13 residues. In nucleotides, the CDR3 is TGTGCCAGCAGCCAAGGGAGAGCCTACGAGCAGTACTTC. This gives the protein CASSQGRAYEQYF.

The chain employs TRBV25-1 and TRBJ1-2; 10 nucleotides line up with TRBD1. Germline V gives CDR1 MGHDK, CDR2 SYGVNS. This CDR3 has 15 amino acids. The trim removed 4 bases at V and 4 bases at J, leaving 6 bases unmatched. The CDR3 loop is CASSGRDRGSYGYTF. The DNA for the CDR3 is TGTGCCAGCAGTGGCCGGGACAGGGGTTCCTATGGCTACACCTTC.

V is TRBV18 and J is TRBJ2-1, with 7 bases fitting TRBD2. Per the germline V gene, CDR1 is KGHSH and CDR2 is LQKENI. The CDR3 is 14 residues long. V gave up 5 bases and J gave up 9 bases; unmatched junction bases: 10. CDR3 nucleotide sequence: TGTGCCAGCTCAAGTGGGAGGGCCGGGGTTGAGCAGTTCTTC. Encoded protein: CASSSGRAGVEQFF.